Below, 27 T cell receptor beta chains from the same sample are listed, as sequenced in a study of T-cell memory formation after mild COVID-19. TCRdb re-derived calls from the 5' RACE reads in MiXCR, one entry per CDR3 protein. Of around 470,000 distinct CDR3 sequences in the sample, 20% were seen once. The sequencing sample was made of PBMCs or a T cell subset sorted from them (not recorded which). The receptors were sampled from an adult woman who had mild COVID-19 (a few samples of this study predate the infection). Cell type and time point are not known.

The CDR3: CASSYSFGLGLGANVLTF. CDR3 sequence (DNA): TGTGCCAGCAGTTACTCTTTTGGTCTCGGGCTTGGGGCCAACGTCCTGACTTTC. The V and J genes are TRBV6-5 and TRBJ2-6; D gene ambiguous. The V gene lost 0 bases and the J gene lost 3 bases, with 15 bases spanning the gap. The CDR3 is 18 residues long. Per germline, CDR1 MNHEY and CDR2 SVGAGI.

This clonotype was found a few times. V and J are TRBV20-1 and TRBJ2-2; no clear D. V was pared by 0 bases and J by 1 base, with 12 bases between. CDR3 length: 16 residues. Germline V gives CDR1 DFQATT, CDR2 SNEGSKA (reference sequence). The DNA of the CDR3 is TGCAGTGCTAGAGATCCTCGAAGACGGAACACCGGGGAGCTGTTTTTT. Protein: CSARDPRRRNTGELFF.

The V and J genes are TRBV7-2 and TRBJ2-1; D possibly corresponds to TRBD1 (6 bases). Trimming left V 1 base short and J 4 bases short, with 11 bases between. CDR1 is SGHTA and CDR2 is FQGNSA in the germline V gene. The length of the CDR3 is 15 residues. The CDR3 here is CASSLDRDRYNEQFF. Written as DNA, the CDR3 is TGTGCCAGCAGCTTAGACAGGGATAGGTACAATGAGCAGTTCTTC.

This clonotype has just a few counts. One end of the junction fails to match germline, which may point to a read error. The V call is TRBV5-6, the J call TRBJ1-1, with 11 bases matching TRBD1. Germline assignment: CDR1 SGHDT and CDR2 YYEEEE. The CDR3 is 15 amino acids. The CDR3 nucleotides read TGTGCCAGCAGCTTGGGAGGACAGGGGGCCGTCCAACGCATTTTT. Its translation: CASSLGGQGAVQRIF.

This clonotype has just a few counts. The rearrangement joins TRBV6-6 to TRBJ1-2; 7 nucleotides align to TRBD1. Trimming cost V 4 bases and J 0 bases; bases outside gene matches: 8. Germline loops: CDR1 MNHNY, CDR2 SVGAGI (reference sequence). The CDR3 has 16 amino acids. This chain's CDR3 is CASSSRQGLSNYGYTF. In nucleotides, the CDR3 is TGTGCCAGCAGTTCACGACAGGGCCTTTCTAACTATGGCTACACCTTC.

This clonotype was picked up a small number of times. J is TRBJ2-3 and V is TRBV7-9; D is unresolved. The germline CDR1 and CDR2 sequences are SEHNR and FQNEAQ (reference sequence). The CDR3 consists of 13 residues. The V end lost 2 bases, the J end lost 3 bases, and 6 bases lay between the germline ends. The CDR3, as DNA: TGTGCCAGCAGCTTAACCCAGACAGATACGCAGTATTTT. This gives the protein CASSLTQTDTQYF.

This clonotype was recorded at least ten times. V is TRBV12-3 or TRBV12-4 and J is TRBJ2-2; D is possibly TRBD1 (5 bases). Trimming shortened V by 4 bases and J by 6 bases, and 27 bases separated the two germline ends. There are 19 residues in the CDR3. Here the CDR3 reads CASSSVLRVLNPPAGELFF. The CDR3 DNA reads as TGTGCCAGCAGTTCCGTGCTCAGGGTTCTTAATCCACCGGCCGGGGAGCTGTTTTTT.

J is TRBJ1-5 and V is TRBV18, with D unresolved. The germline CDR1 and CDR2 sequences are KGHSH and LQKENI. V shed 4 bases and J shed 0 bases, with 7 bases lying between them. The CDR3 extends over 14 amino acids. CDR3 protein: CASSLSSSNQPQHF. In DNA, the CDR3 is TGTGCCAGCTCACTTAGCAGTAGCAATCAGCCCCAGCATTTT. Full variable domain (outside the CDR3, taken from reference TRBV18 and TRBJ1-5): NAGVMQNPRHLVRRRGQEARLRCSPMKGHSHVYWYRQLPEEGLKFMVYLQKENIIDESGMPKERFSAEFPKEGPSILRIQQVVRGDSAAYFCASSLSSSNQPQHFGDGTRLSIL.

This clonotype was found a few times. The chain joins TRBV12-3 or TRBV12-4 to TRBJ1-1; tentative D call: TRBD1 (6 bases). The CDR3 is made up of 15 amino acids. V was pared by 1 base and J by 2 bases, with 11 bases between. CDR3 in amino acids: CASSLEWGANTEAFF. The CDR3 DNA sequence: TGTGCCAGCAGTTTAGAGTGGGGGGCAAACACTGAAGCTTTCTTT.

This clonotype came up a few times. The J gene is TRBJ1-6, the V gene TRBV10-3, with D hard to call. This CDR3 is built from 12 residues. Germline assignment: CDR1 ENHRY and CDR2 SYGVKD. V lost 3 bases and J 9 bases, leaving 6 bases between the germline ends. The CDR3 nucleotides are TGTGCCATCAGTGAAAGGGTTTCACCCCTCCACTTT. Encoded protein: CAISERVSPLHF.

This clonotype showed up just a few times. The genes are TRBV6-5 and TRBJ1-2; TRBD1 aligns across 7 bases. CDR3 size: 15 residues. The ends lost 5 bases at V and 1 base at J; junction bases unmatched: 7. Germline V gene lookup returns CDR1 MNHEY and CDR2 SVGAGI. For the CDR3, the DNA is TGTGCCAGCAGTACCAAGGGACAGCTTAACTATGGCTACACCTTC. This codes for CASSTKGQLNYGYTF.

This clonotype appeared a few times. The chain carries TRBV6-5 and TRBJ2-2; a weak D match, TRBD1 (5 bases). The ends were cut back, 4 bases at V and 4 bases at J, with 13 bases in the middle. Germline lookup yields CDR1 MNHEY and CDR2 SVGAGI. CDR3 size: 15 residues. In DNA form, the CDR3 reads TGTGCCAGCAGTTCCCAGGGAACGGGCACCGGGGAGCTGTTTTTT. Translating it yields CASSSQGTGTGELFF.

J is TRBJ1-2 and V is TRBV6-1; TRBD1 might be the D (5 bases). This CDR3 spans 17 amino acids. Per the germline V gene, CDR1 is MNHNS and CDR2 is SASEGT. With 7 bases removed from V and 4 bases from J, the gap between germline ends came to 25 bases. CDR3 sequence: CASKIRDGLDFFYGYTF. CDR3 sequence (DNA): TGTGCCAGCAAGATACGGGACGGCCTAGATTTCTTCTATGGCTACACCTTC.

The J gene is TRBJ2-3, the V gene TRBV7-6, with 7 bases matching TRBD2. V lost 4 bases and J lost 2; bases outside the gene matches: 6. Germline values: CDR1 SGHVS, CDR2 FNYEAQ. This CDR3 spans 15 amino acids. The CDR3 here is CASSSGLGNTDTQYF. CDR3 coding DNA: TGTGCCAGCAGCTCCGGACTAGGGAACACAGATACGCAGTATTTT.

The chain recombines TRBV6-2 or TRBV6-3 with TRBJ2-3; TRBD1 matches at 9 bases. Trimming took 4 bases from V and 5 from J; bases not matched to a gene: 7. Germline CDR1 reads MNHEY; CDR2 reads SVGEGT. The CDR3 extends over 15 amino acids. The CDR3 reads CASSSNRGPGDTQYF. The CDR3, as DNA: TGTGCCAGCAGTTCAAACAGGGGGCCCGGAGATACGCAGTATTTT.

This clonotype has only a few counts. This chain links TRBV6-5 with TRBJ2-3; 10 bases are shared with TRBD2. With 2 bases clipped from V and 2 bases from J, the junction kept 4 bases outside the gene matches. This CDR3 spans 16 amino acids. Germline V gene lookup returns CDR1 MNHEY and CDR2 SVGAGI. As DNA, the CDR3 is TGTGCCAGCAGTTACGCTAGCGGGAGTTTCACAGATACGCAGTATTTT. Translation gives CASSYASGSFTDTQYF.

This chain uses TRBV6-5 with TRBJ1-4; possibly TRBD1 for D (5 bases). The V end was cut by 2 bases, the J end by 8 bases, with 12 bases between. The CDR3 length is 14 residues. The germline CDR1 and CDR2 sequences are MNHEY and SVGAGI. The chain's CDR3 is CASSYTQGREKLFF. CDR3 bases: TGTGCCAGCAGTTACACGCAGGGTAGAGAAAAACTGTTTTTT.

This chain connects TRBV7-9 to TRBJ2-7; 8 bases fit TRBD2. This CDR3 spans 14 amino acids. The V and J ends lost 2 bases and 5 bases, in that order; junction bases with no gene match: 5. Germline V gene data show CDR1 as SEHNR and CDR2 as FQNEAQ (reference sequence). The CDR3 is CASSLMVSGDEQYF. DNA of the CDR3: TGTGCCAGCAGCTTAATGGTTAGCGGGGACGAGCAGTACTTC. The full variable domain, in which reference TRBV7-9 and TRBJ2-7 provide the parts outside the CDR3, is DTGVSQNPRHKITKRGQNVTFRCDPISEHNRLYWYRQTLGQGPEFLTYFQNEAQLEKSRLLSDRFSAERPKGSFSTLEIQRTEQGDSAMYLCASSLMVSGDEQYFGPGTRLTVT.

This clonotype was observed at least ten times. The DNA for the CDR3 is TGCAGTGCTAGAAAGGCTAGCGGGGGGGCCGACACCGGGGAGCTGTTTTTT. It is translated as CSARKASGGADTGELFF. The V gene is TRBV20-1, the J gene TRBJ2-2; 12 positions match TRBD2. Germline-derived CDR1 and CDR2 are DFQATT and SNEGSKA (reference sequence). With 2 bases clipped from V and 3 bases from J, the junction kept 7 bases outside the gene matches. CDR3 size: 17 residues.

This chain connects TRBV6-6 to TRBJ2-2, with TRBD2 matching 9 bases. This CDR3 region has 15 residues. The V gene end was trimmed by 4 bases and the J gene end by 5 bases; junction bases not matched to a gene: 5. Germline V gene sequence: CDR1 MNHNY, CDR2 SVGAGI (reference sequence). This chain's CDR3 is CASSSTSGTTGELFF. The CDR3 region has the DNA TGTGCCAGCAGTTCGACTAGCGGAACAACCGGGGAGCTGTTTTTT.

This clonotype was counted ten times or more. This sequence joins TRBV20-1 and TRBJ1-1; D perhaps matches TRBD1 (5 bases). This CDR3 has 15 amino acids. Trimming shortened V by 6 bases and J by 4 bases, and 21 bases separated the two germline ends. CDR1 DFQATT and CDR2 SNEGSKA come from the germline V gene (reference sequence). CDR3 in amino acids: CSAKLPQGLTTEAFF. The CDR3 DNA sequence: TGCAGTGCAAAGCTCCCCCAGGGTCTGACCACTGAAGCTTTCTTT.

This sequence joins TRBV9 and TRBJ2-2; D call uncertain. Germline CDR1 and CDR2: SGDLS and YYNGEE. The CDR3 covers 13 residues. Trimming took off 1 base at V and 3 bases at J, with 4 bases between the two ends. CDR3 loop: CASSVRDTGELFF. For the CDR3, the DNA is TGTGCCAGCAGCGTACGAGACACCGGGGAGCTGTTTTTT.

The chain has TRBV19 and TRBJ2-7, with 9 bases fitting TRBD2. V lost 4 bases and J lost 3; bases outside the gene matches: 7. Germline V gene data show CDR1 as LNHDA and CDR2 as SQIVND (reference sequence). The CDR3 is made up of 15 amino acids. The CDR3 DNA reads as TGTGCCAGTAGTACCCGGCTAGCGGGACGCTACGAGCAGTACTTC. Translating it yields CASSTRLAGRYEQYF.

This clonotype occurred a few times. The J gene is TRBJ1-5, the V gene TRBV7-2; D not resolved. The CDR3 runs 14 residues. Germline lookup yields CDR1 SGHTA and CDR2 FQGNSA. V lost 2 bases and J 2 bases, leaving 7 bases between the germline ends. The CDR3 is CASSLRHGNQPQHF. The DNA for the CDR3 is TGTGCCAGCAGCTTAAGACATGGCAATCAGCCCCAGCATTTT. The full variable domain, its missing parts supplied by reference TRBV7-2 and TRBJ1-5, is GAGVSQSPSNKVTEKGKDVELRCDPISGHTALYWYRQSLGQGLEFLIYFQGNSAPDKSGLPSDRFSAERTGGSVSTLTIQRTQQEDSAVYLCASSLRHGNQPQHFGDGTRLSIL.

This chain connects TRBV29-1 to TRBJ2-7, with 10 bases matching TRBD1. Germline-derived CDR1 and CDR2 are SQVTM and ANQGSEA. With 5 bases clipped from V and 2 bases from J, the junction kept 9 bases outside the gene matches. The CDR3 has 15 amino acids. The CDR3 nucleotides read TGCAGCGTTCACTCGGGACAGGGGTACCCCTACGAGCAGTACTTC. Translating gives CSVHSGQGYPYEQYF.

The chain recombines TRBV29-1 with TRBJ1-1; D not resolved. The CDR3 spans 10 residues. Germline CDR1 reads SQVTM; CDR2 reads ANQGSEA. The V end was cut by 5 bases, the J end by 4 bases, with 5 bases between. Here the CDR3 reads CSVRTTEAFF. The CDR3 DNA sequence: TGCAGCGTTAGGACCACTGAAGCTTTCTTT. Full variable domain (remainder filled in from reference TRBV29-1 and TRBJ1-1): SAVISQKPSRDICQRGTSLTIQCQVDSQVTMMFWYRQQPGQSLTLIATANQGSEATYESGFVIDKFPISRPNLTFSTLTVSNMSPEDSSIYLCSVRTTEAFFGQGTRLTVV.

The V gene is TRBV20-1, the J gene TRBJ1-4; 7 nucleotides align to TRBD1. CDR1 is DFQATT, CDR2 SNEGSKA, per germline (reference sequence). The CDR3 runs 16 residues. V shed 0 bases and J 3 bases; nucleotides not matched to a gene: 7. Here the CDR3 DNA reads TGCAGTGCTAGAGATCAGGCAGGGGGAGCTAATGAAAAACTGTTTTTT. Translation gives CSARDQAGGANEKLFF.